This T cell receptor beta chain was obtained from a study of OX40 agonist ivuxolimab in advanced cancers. Study details: An agonistic human IgG2 monoclonal antibody against OX40 (CD134) was given. Of mixed ages from 23 to 79 and averaging about 60 years, the group was approximately 84% male. Study findings and constraints: On average, CD8+ T cells showed a greater number of expanded clones than CD4+.

Clones were read by immunoSEQ multiplex PCR, and TCRdb kept only the in-frame ones, dropping some. Of about 50,000 clones in the sample, nearly 95% were seen once. Remarks on this clone: What it recognizes is unknown.

This receptor was obtained from an adult with an advanced solid tumor such as melanoma, head and neck, liver or kidney cancer. Sequences were derived from CD4+ or CD8+ T cells sorted from blood, sampled in a trial of the OX40 agonist ivuxolimab.

CDR3 bases: TGTGCCAGCAGTTTCCTCCCTAGCGGGAGAGACAATGAGCAGTTCTTC. Amino acid sequence: CASSFLPSGRDNEQFF. The rearrangement joins TRBV28 to TRBJ2-1; 10 bases align to TRBD2. This CDR3 is 16 amino acids long. V shed 3 bases, J shed 5 bases, and the junction held 7 bases outside the gene matches. Germline values: CDR1 MDHEN, CDR2 SYDVKM.